The 4 T cell receptor beta chains reported below all come from one sample, sequenced in a study of T-cell reconstitution after alpha-beta-depleted transplantation in children. TCRbeta library construction was performed incorporating unique molecular identifiers. TCRdb re-called the PCR reads through MiXCR, storing one row per CDR3 protein. The table has about 590,000 distinct CDR3 sequences, roughly 13% seen once. Sequencing used PBMCs, mostly from graft donor cells, obtained 360 days after TCRalphabeta/CD19-depleted stem cell transplant. The receptors stem from a male patient younger than 18 who had a stem cell transplant for acute myeloid leukemia, so the T cells may come from the graft donor.

This clonotype showed up many times. The chain couples TRBV9 to TRBJ2-2, with a possible D match to TRBD1 (6 bases). Germline-derived CDR1 and CDR2 are SGDLS and YYNGEE. This CDR3 spans 14 amino acids. V dropped 4 bases and J dropped 6 bases, with 13 bases sitting between them. In DNA, the CDR3 is TGTGCCAGCAGCCCGACTACAGGGCCCGGGGAGCTGTTTTTT. This sequence encodes CASSPTTGPGELFF.

V is TRBV7-3 and J is TRBJ2-7; 8 nucleotides agree with TRBD2. CDR1 is SGHTA, CDR2 FQGTGA, per germline. The CDR3 sequence is 16 residues long. With V trimmed by 0 bases and J by 3 bases, 7 bases remained unmatched. The CDR3: CASSLTRASGLYEQYF. Here the CDR3 DNA reads TGTGCCAGCAGCTTAACGAGGGCTAGCGGGCTCTACGAGCAGTACTTC.

This clonotype was recorded many times. The genes are TRBV18 and TRBJ2-5; D perhaps matches TRBD2 (5 bases). This CDR3 is built from 15 residues. The ends were cut back, 1 base at V and 2 bases at J, with 11 bases in the middle. The germline V gene has CDR1 KGHSH and CDR2 LQKENI. The CDR3 region has the DNA TGTGCCAGCTCACCACAACCGGGATCACAAGAGACCCAGTACTTC. Encoded protein: CASSPQPGSQETQYF.

This clonotype was counted many times. The rearrangement joins TRBV28 to TRBJ2-5, with a possible D match to TRBD1 (6 bases). V lost 2 bases and J 2 bases, leaving 12 bases between the germline ends. CDR1 MDHEN and CDR2 SYDVKM come from the germline V gene. This CDR3 is 15 amino acids long. The CDR3 DNA follows: TGTGCCAGCAGTTTACTGGGGGCTTCACAAGAGACCCAGTACTTC. Protein sequence: CASSLLGASQETQYF.